A selection of T cell receptor beta chains follows, all from one sample in a study of tumor-infiltrating lymphocytes in localized non-small cell lung cancer. Measured with immunoSEQ multiplex PCR; TCRdb has only the in-frame clones, and not every one. The sample yields over 9,500 clones, approximately 66% seen once. Sequenced input: lung tumor tissue. The source of these receptors is a human donor with non-small cell lung cancer. CDR3s include the opening cysteine and the closing phenylalanine or tryptophan. D genes are given only for firm matches. Only part of the rows carry a size: once, few, many, or a class if the clone is expanded.

J: TRBJ2-2; V: TRBV5-1; D: .; size: few; CDR3: CASRPGLSTGELFF; DNA: TGCGCCAGCCGCCCGGGACTTTCCACCGGGGAGCTGTTTTTT
J: TRBJ2-6; V: TRBV27; D: .; size: few; CDR3: CASSLLGSGANVLTF; DNA: TGTGCCAGCAGTTTATTAGGGTCAGGGGCCAACGTCCTGACTTTC
J: TRBJ1-6; V: TRBV2; D: .; size: .; CDR3: CASSERGMQNSPLHF; DNA: TGTGCCAGCAGTGAGCGGGGGATGCAGAATTCACCCCTCCACTTT
J: TRBJ1-2; V: TRBV5-4; D: TRBD1; size: .; CDR3: CASSSPGGNYGYTF; DNA: TGTGCCAGCAGCTCTCCAGGGGGCAACTATGGCTACACCTTC
J: TRBJ2-4; V: TRBV11-2; D: TRBD2; size: .; CDR3: CASSLEPSGNIQYF; DNA: TGTGCCAGCAGCTTAGAACCTAGCGGTAACATTCAGTACTTC
J: TRBJ2-1; V: TRBV30; D: TRBD2; size: .; CDR3: CAWSVWLSGSHEQFF; DNA: TGTGCCTGGAGTGTATGGCTCAGCGGGAGTCATGAGCAGTTCTTC
J: TRBJ2-1; V: TRBV5-1; D: TRBD2; size: .; CDR3: CASRTSGDTYDEQFF; DNA: TGCGCCAGCCGGACTAGCGGGGACACCTACGATGAGCAGTTCTTC
J: TRBJ2-1; V: TRBV11-2; D: TRBD2; size: once; CDR3: CASSLLAGVYNEQFF; DNA: TGTGCCAGCAGCTTATTGGCGGGGGTTTACAATGAGCAGTTCTTC
J: TRBJ2-5; V: TRBV5-4; D: .; size: .; CDR3: CASAQRQRETQYF; DNA: TGTGCCAGCGCCCAAAGACAGCGCGAGACCCAGTACTTC
J: TRBJ1-3; V: TRBV28; D: .; size: once; CDR3: CASSSFSSFSGNTIYF; DNA: TGTGCCAGCAGCTCCTTCAGCTCATTCTCTGGAAACACCATATATTTT
J: TRBJ2-7; V: TRBV7-9; D: TRBD1; size: .; CDR3: CASSLGGQALPSYEQYF; DNA: TGTGCCAGCAGCTTAGGGGGACAGGCCCTACCCTCCTACGAGCAGTACTTC
J: TRBJ2-1; V: TRBV28; D: TRBD2; size: few; CDR3: CASSGTSGVREQFF; DNA: TGTGCCAGCAGTGGGACTAGCGGGGTAAGAGAGCAGTTCTTC
J: TRBJ2-7; V: TRBV10-2; D: TRBD2; size: .; CDR3: CASFGGVLGEQYF; DNA: TGCGCCAGCTTCGGGGGGGTCTTGGGCGAGCAGTACTTC
J: TRBJ2-7; V: TRBV19; D: .; size: .; CDR3: CASRSRAHWGEQYF; DNA: TGTGCCAGTAGAAGCCGGGCCCACTGGGGCGAGCAGTACTTC
J: TRBJ2-7; V: TRBV5-4; D: TRBD2; size: .; CDR3: CASSLTSGHEQYF; DNA: TGTGCCAGCAGCTTGACTAGCGGCCACGAGCAGTACTTC
J: TRBJ2-6; V: TRBV6-4; D: .; size: .; CDR3: CASSITYGANVLTF; DNA: TGTGCCAGCAGTATAACTTACGGGGCCAACGTCCTGACTTTC
J: TRBJ1-4; V: TRBV30; D: .; size: .; CDR3: CAWSVGSEKLFF; DNA: TGTGCCTGGAGTGTGGGGTCCGAAAAACTGTTTTTT
J: TRBJ1-2; V: TRBV2; D: .; size: .; CDR3: CASTAQLGYTF; DNA: TGTGCCAGCACGGCACAACTTGGCTACACCTTC
J: TRBJ2-1; V: TRBV10-3; D: .; size: medium-sized; CDR3: CAISEQEGGLYNEQFF; DNA: TGTGCCATCAGTGAGCAAGAGGGGGGGCTTTACAATGAGCAGTTCTTC
J: TRBJ2-7; V: TRBV5-1; D: TRBD2; size: .; CDR3: CASSLGLGLAGGYEQYF; DNA: TGCGCCAGCAGCTTGGGGTTAGGACTAGCGGGAGGATACGAGCAGTACTTC
J: TRBJ2-2; V: TRBV30; D: TRBD1; size: .; CDR3: CAWGEGGMNTGELFF; DNA: TGTGCCTGGGGAGAAGGGGGCATGAACACCGGGGAGCTGTTTTTT
J: TRBJ1-1; V: TRBV7-9; D: TRBD1; size: .; CDR3: CASSLMTGVYRLAEAFF; DNA: TGTGCCAGCAGCTTAATGACAGGGGTCTATCGATTGGCTGAAGCTTTCTTT
J: TRBJ1-2; V: TRBV20-1; D: .; size: .; CDR3: CSVHRDFGYTF; DNA: TGCAGTGTACACAGAGACTTTGGCTACACCTTC
J: TRBJ2-2; V: TRBV4-1; D: .; size: few; CDR3: CASSQDAGSTSNTGELFF; DNA: TGCGCCAGCAGCCAAGATGCAGGGAGCACAAGTAACACCGGGGAGCTGTTTTTT
J: TRBJ2-7; V: TRBV7-2; D: .; size: .; CDR3: CASSPVGPSNYEQYF; DNA: TGTGCCAGCAGCCCGGTGGGCCCTTCGAATTACGAGCAGTACTTC
J: TRBJ2-7; V: TRBV29-1; D: .; size: .; CDR3: CSVETESSYEQYF; DNA: TGCAGCGTTGAGACAGAGAGCTCCTACGAGCAGTACTTC
J: TRBJ1-1; V: TRBV30; D: .; size: .; CDR3: CAWSATWGTEAFF; DNA: TGTGCCTGGAGCGCTACTTGGGGCACTGAAGCTTTCTTT
J: TRBJ2-7; V: TRBV30; D: TRBD1; size: .; CDR3: CACKLRDRKYEQYF; DNA: TGTGCCTGCAAGTTAAGGGACAGAAAATACGAGCAGTACTTC
J: TRBJ2-3; V: TRBV7-2; D: TRBD2; size: once; CDR3: CASSLTLAGFGTRTDTQYF; DNA: TGTGCCAGCAGCTTGACGCTAGCGGGGTTCGGGACCCGCACAGATACGCAGTATTTT
J: TRBJ1-2; V: TRBV28; D: TRBD1; size: medium-sized; CDR3: CASSIPGQRYGGYTF; DNA: TGTGCCAGCAGTATCCCGGGACAGCGGTATGGCGGCTACACCTTC
J: TRBJ1-1; V: TRBV6-1; D: .; size: .; CDR3: CASSALRDTEAFF; DNA: TGTGCCAGCAGTGCCCTAAGGGACACTGAAGCTTTCTTT
J: TRBJ2-3; V: TRBV29-1; D: TRBD2; size: .; CDR3: CSVGQGGLAGGTDTQYF; DNA: TGCAGCGTTGGGCAGGGGGGTCTAGCGGGAGGCACAGATACGCAGTATTTT
J: TRBJ2-7; V: TRBV5-1; D: .; size: .; CDR3: CASSSLQNGEQYF; DNA: TGCGCCAGCAGCTCACTACAGAACGGCGAGCAGTACTTC
J: TRBJ1-1; V: TRBV29-1; D: .; size: .; CDR3: CSVKRGNMNTEAFF; DNA: TGCAGCGTTAAAAGGGGAAACATGAACACTGAAGCTTTCTTT
J: TRBJ2-3; V: TRBV30; D: TRBD1; size: few; CDR3: CAWSPGGSDTQYF; DNA: TGTGCCTGGAGTCCAGGGGGCTCAGATACGCAGTATTTT
J: TRBJ2-7; V: TRBV18; D: .; size: .; CDR3: CASSPGPSHSEQYF; DNA: TGTGCCAGCTCCCCGGGACCTTCACACTCCGAGCAGTACTTC
J: TRBJ2-7; V: TRBV28; D: .; size: .; CDR3: CASSVVSSYEQYF; DNA: TGTGCCAGCAGCGTCGTAAGCTCCTACGAGCAGTACTTC
J: TRBJ2-6; V: TRBV6-1; D: .; size: .; CDR3: CASSGSGRSSGANVLTF; DNA: TGTGCCAGCAGTGGTTCGGGACGGAGCTCTGGGGCCAACGTCCTGACTTTC
J: TRBJ2-2; V: TRBV7-3; D: .; size: .; CDR3: CASSLYPGRPAGELFF; DNA: TGTGCCAGCAGCTTATACCCCGGCCGGCCCGCCGGGGAGCTGTTTTTT
J: TRBJ1-4; V: TRBV7-2; D: .; size: .; CDR3: CASSPNGWGLEGNEKLFF; DNA: TGTGCCAGCAGCCCCAACGGCTGGGGGCTCGAGGGGAATGAAAAACTGTTTTTT